These 19 T cell receptor beta chains came from one sample sequenced in a study of cytomegalovirus exposure and HLA in healthy donors (dated by TCRdb to the late 2010s). The library was produced with the immunoSEQ multiplex PCR assay. The multiplex PCR relied on a mix of 60 forward primers for TCR Vbeta segments and 13 reverse primers for TCR Jbeta segments. TCRdb holds this immuneACCESS table with in-frame rearrangements only. Some clones are missing; in checked studies, unresolved V genes explain under half, and the rest has no known cause. Present in this sample are around 130,000 clones, roughly 79% of which were seen just once. Around 1.5% of the sample rests with the top ten. Sequencing was carried out using PBMCs. These receptors all come from a woman under 30 in good health and CMV-seronegative.

The V call is TRBV19, the J call TRBJ1-2; 12 bases line up with TRBD1. The CDR3 runs 16 residues. Germline assignment: CDR1 LNHDA and CDR2 SQIVND (reference sequence). The V segment lost 3 bases and the J segment 8 bases; nucleotides outside the gene matches: 10. CDR3: CASSIPRDRGRSGYTF. The DNA of the CDR3 is TGTGCCAGTAGTATTCCTCGGGACAGGGGGCGGAGCGGCTACACCTTC.

Turning to this clone: Compared with germline, one end of the junction differs, possibly owing to a read error. V usage is TRBV11-2 and J usage is TRBJ2-1, with TRBD2 identical over 8 bases. Per germline, CDR1 SGHAT and CDR2 FQNNGV. The CDR3 spans 13 residues. The CDR3 bases are TGTGCCAGCAGCACCTACGGACAGCGGGAGCGGTTCTTC. Its translation is CASSTYGQRERFF.

The chain combines TRBV5-1 with TRBJ1-2; TRBD1 is a possible D gene (5 bases). CDR3 length: 16 residues. The V and J ends lost 5 bases and 8 bases respectively, with 25 bases between them. Germline CDR1 and CDR2: SGHRS and YFSETQ. The CDR3 DNA is TGCGCCAGCAGTCTGGGGGACCGGGGGGTCTCAGGAGGCTACACCTTC. Translating gives CASSLGDRGVSGGYTF.

The chain is built from TRBV7-2 and TRBJ2-7, with D perhaps matching TRBD1 (8 bases). V was trimmed by 5 bases and J by 1 base, leaving 27 bases between them. This CDR3 comprises 19 residues. Germline lookup yields CDR1 SGHTA and CDR2 FQGNSA. The CDR3 DNA is TGTGCCAGCAGCCGAACCGGTGGCAGGGGGCCTAGCGGATCCTACGAGCAGTACTTC. Translated, it gives CASSRTGGRGPSGSYEQYF.

The V gene is TRBV5-1, the J gene TRBJ2-7; tentative D call: TRBD1 (5 bases). Germline loops: CDR1 SGHRS, CDR2 YFSETQ. Trimming left V 4 bases short and J 0 bases short, with 8 bases between. CDR3 size: 13 residues. This chain's CDR3 is CASSPGFSYEQYF. The CDR3 DNA is TGCGCCAGCAGCCCAGGGTTCTCCTACGAGCAGTACTTC.

Here the CDR3 reads CASSLTGGGETQYF. In DNA form, the CDR3 reads TGTGCCAGCAGCTTAACGGGAGGCGGGGAGACCCAGTACTTC. The chain employs TRBV7-9 and TRBJ2-5; 7 nucleotides line up with TRBD2. Germline assignment: CDR1 SEHNR and CDR2 FQNEAQ (reference sequence). Germline trimming cut 2 bases from V and 5 bases from J; bases unmatched to any gene: 5. The CDR3 extends over 14 amino acids.

The chain couples TRBV7-2 to TRBJ2-7, with TRBD2 matching 16 bases. Germline V lookup: CDR1 SGHTA, CDR2 FQGNSA. The CDR3 loop spans 20 amino acids. V lost 0 bases to trimming and J lost 4 bases; unmatched junction nucleotides: 12. CDR3 bases: TGTGCCAGCAGCTTAGCCCATCCGGGACTAGCGGGAGGGCGCCGTTACGAGCAGTACTTC. Its protein product is CASSLAHPGLAGGRRYEQYF.

This clone was observed a single time. V gene TRBV7-6 combines with J gene TRBJ2-1; 9 bases are a match to TRBD2. V lost 5 bases to trimming and J lost 9 bases; unmatched junction nucleotides: 14. CDR1 and CDR2 from the germline V gene are SGHVS and FNYEAQ. The CDR3 is 16 amino acids. Here the CDR3 reads CASSASQLGTSFEQFF. The CDR3 DNA is TGTGCCAGCAGCGCCTCCCAGTTAGGGACTAGCTTTGAGCAGTTCTTC.

This clone was counted a single time. A read error may account for a junction end that differs from germline. The chain uses TRBV7-9 and TRBJ1-4; 7 positions agree with TRBD1. Germline CDR1 and CDR2: SEHNR and FQNEAQ (reference sequence). CDR3 length: 15 amino acids. The CDR3 here is CSSSYGTATNEKLFF. The DNA for the CDR3 is TGTTCCAGCAGCTACGGGACAGCAACTAATGAAAAACTGTTTTTT.

This sequence joins TRBV27 and TRBJ1-1; D is undetermined. From germline, CDR1 is MNHEY and CDR2 SMNVEV (reference sequence). This CDR3 spans 13 amino acids. V lost 2 bases, J lost 1 base, and 5 bases lay in between. Here the CDR3 reads CASSLQWNTEAFF. In DNA, the CDR3 is TGTGCCAGCAGTTTACAGTGGAACACTGAAGCTTTCTTT.

The rearrangement links TRBV25-1 to TRBJ2-7; no reliable D call. The CDR3 runs to 13 residues. From germline, CDR1 is MGHDK and CDR2 SYGVNS. V was cut by 5 bases and J by 2 bases, with 10 bases left in between. CDR3 DNA: TGTGCCAGCAGTCGGTTTTTTACCTACGAGCAGTACTTC. This encodes CASSRFFTYEQYF.

This chain connects TRBV16 to TRBJ1-4, with TRBD1 matching over 9 bases. The J segment lost 8 bases and the V segment lost 6 bases, leaving 7 bases of the junction unmatched. This CDR3 region has 14 residues. The V gene's germline CDR1 is KGHSY and CDR2 FQNENV. CDR3 region: CASRRTGVREKLFF. CDR3 sequence (DNA): TGTGCCAGCAGACGGACAGGGGTAAGAGAAAAACTGTTTTTT. Complete variable domain (other parts from reference TRBV16 and TRBJ1-4): GEEVAQTPKHLVRGEGQKAKLYCAPIKGHSYVFWYQQVLKNEFKFLISFQNENVFDETGMPKERFSAKCLPNSPCSLEIQATKLEDSAVYFCASRRTGVREKLFFGSGTQLSVL.

This chain connects TRBV9 to TRBJ2-3, with TRBD1 identical over 7 bases. Germline CDR1 reads SGDLS; CDR2 reads YYNGEE. The CDR3 runs 15 residues. V lost 4 bases, J lost 2 bases, and 7 bases stayed unmatched. CDR3 DNA sequence: TGTGCCAGCAGCCCGTGGGACAGCTTCACAGATACGCAGTATTTT. Amino acid sequence: CASSPWDSFTDTQYF. Looking up the rest from reference TRBV9 and TRBJ2-3 gives the full variable domain: DSGVTQTPKHLITATGQRVTLRCSPRSGDLSVYWYQQSLDQGLQFLIQYYNGEERAKGNILERFSAQQFPDLHSELNLSSLELGDSALYFCASSPWDSFTDTQYFGPGTRLTVL.

This clone was counted between two and nine times. The V call is TRBV10-2, the J call TRBJ2-1; perhaps TRBD2 as D (6 bases). Germline loops: CDR1 WSHSY, CDR2 SAAADI. V lost 8 bases to trimming and J lost 7 bases, with 9 bases between them. The CDR3 runs to 11 residues. The CDR3 region is CASWAGNEQFF. CDR3 DNA sequence: TGCGCCAGCTGGGCGGGGAATGAGCAGTTCTTC.

The V call is TRBV2, the J call TRBJ2-7; no clear D gene. The germline V gene encodes CDR1 SNHLY and CDR2 FYNNEI. The CDR3 spans 11 residues. V lost 4 bases and J lost 2, with 3 bases in between. CDR3 nucleotides: TGTGCCAGCAGTGCTACCTACGAGCAGTACTTC. Protein product: CASSATYEQYF.

The chain combines TRBV29-1 with TRBJ2-5, with a weak D call TRBD1 (6 bases). V was clipped by 8 bases and J by 5 bases, with 15 bases between them. The CDR3 covers 12 residues. The germline gives CDR1 SQVTM, CDR2 ANQGSEA. DNA of the CDR3: TGCAGCCATACAGGGACCGGCGAGACCCAGTACTTC. It codes for CSHTGTGETQYF.

The chain uses TRBV29-1 and TRBJ2-2; D is unclear. With 3 bases removed from V and 7 bases from J, the gap between germline ends came to 9 bases. The CDR3 loop spans 12 amino acids. Germline CDR1 is SQVTM and CDR2 is ANQGSEA. DNA for the CDR3: TGCAGCGTTGATGTACCGGGCGGGGAGCTGTTTTTT. Translating gives CSVDVPGGELFF.

The chain carries TRBV6-5 and TRBJ1-2; 9 bases are a match to TRBD1. The CDR3 contains 15 residues. Germline-derived CDR1 and CDR2 are MNHEY and SVGAGI. The V gene end was trimmed by 10 bases and the J gene end by 6 bases; junction bases not matched to a gene: 15. The CDR3 loop is CATQDRGSNLNGYTF. In nucleotides, the CDR3 is TGTGCCACCCAGGACAGGGGTTCGAACCTCAATGGCTACACCTTC.

This chain connects TRBV6-5 to TRBJ1-2, with no clear D. V lost 0 bases and J 5 bases, leaving 13 bases between the germline ends. This CDR3 region has 15 residues. CDR1 and CDR2 from the germline V gene are MNHEY and SVGAGI. The CDR3 DNA reads as TGTGCCAGCAGTTACTCGGTCAGCGAAACTTATGGCTACACCTTC. It codes for CASSYSVSETYGYTF.